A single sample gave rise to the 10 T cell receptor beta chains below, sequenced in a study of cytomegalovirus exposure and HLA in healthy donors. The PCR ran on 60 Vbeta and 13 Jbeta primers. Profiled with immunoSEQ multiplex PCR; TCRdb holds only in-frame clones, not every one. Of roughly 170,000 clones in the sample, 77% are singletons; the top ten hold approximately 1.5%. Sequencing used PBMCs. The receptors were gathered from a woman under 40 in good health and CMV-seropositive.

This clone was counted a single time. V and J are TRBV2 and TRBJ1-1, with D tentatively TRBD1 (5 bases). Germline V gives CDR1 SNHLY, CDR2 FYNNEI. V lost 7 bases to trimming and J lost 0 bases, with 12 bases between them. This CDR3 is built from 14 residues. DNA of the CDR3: TGTGCCAGCAAAGCAGGGATCGTGAACACTGAAGCTTTCTTT. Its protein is CASKAGIVNTEAFF.

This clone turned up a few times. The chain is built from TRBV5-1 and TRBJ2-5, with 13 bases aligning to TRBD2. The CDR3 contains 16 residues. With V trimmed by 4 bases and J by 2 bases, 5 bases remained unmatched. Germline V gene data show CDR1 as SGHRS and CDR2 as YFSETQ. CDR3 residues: CASSPGTSGEQETQYF. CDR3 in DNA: TGCGCCAGCAGCCCTGGGACTAGCGGGGAACAAGAGACCCAGTACTTC.

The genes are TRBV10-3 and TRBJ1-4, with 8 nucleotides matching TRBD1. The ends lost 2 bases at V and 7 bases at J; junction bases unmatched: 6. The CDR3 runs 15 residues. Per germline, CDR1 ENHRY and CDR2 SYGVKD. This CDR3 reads CAISELGQGGEKLFF. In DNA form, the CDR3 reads TGTGCCATCAGTGAGCTCGGACAGGGAGGTGAAAAACTGTTTTTT.

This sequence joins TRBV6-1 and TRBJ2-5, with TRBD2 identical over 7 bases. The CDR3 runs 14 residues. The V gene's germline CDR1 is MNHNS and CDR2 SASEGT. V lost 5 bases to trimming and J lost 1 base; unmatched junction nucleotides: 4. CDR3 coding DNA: TGTGCCAGCAGTCCCGGGACTATCCAAGAGACCCAGTACTTC. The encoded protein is CASSPGTIQETQYF.

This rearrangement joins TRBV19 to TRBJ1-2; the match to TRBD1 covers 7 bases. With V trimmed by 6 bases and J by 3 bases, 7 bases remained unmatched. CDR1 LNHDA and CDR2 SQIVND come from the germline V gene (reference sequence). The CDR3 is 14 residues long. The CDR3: CASSIQGPDYGYTF. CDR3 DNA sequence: TGTGCCAGTAGCATACAGGGGCCTGACTATGGCTACACCTTC. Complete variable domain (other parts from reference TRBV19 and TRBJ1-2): DGGITQSPKYLFRKEGQNVTLSCEQNLNHDAMYWYRQDPGQGLRLIYYSQIVNDFQKGDIAEGYSVSREKKESFPLTVTSAQKNPTAFYLCASSIQGPDYGYTFGSGTRLTVV.

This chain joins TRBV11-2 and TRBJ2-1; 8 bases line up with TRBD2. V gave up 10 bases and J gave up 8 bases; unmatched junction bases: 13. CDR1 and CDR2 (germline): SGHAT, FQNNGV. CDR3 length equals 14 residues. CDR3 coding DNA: TGTGCCACCACAACCAGCGGGAGATCTCATGAGCAGTTCTTC. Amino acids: CATTTSGRSHEQFF.

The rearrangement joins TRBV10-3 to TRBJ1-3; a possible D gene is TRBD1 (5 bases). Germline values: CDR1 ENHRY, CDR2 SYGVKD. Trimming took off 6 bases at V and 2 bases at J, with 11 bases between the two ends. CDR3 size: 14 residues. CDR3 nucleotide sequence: TGTGCCATCAGGGACGGGACTCCTGGAAACACCATATATTTT. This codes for CAIRDGTPGNTIYF.

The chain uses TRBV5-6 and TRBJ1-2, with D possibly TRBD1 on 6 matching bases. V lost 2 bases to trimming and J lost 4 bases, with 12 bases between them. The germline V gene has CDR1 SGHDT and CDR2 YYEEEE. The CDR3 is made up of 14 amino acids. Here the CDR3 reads CASSFEQGIYGYTF. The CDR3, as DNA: TGTGCCAGCAGCTTTGAACAGGGAATCTATGGCTACACCTTC.

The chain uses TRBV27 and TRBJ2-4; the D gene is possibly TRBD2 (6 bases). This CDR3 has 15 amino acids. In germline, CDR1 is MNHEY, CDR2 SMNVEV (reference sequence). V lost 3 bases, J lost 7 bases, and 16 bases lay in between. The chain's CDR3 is CASSFLGPAGNIQYF. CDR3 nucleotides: TGTGCCAGCAGTTTTCTCGGCCCGGCGGGGAACATTCAGTACTTC.

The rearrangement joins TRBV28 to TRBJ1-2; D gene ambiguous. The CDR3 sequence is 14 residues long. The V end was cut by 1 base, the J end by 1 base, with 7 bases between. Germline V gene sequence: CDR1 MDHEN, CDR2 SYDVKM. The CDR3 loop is CASSLSQINYGYTF. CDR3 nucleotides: TGTGCCAGCAGTTTATCACAGATTAACTATGGCTACACCTTC.